This T cell receptor beta chain was sequenced during a study of T cells in tuberculosis. Notes on the study in general: Shorter CDR3-alpha in active tuberculosis partly drove smaller distances. Active tuberculosis alpha repertoires lay closer to GMM-specific TCRs than controls'.

The method was immunoSEQ multiplex PCR; TCRdb's version includes in-frame clones alone and lacks a portion of them. The sample has tens of thousands of clones, approximately 95% seen once; the top ten hold roughly 3.5%. A note on this clone: Its antigen is not known.

The CDR3 spans 14 residues. Between the trimmed V and J ends, which lost 0 bases and 4 bases, there was a span of 7 bases. Germline loops: CDR1 MNHEY, CDR2 SVGAGI. The TCR was taken from a donor between 10 and 35 years old with latent tuberculosis or without tuberculosis infection. Sequencing input: PBMCs. The rearrangement links TRBV6-5 to TRBJ1-5; D remains ambiguous. The CDR3 loop reads CASSYSLENQPQHF. CDR3 nucleotides: TGTGCCAGCAGTTACTCGTTAGAGAATCAGCCCCAGCATTTT.